Following are 13 T cell receptor beta chains from one sample sequenced in a study of blood T cell repertoires in COVID-19. Generated by immunoSEQ multiplex PCR, the TCRdb table keeps only in-frame clones and is missing some. The table lists almost 250,000 clones, about 82% of them singletons. The sample consisted of PBMCs or T cells enriched from blood (not recorded which). The origin of the receptors is a woman between 45 and 60 years old with acute COVID-19.

The chain links TRBV27 to TRBJ2-7, with a possible D match to TRBD1 (5 bases). Trimming cost V 3 bases and J 2 bases, with 8 bases left between them. This CDR3 is 13 amino acids long. Germline V gene data show CDR1 as MNHEY and CDR2 as SMNVEV (reference sequence). CDR3 residues: CASSFQGTYEQYF. The CDR3 DNA reads as TGTGCCAGCAGTTTTCAGGGTACCTACGAGCAGTACTTC.

V and J are TRBV7-2 and TRBJ2-7, with no clear D. The germline V gene has CDR1 SGHTA and CDR2 FQGNSA. Trimming removed 0 bases from V and 6 bases from J, with 6 bases in between. The CDR3 consists of 12 residues. The CDR3 sequence: CASSLALSEQYF. In nucleotides, the CDR3 is TGTGCCAGCAGCTTAGCGCTGAGCGAGCAGTACTTC.

The chain joins TRBV3-1 (or the pseudogene TRBV3-2) to TRBJ1-6; TRBD1 aligns across 7 bases. In germline, CDR1 is LGHDT, CDR2 YNNKEL (reference sequence). This CDR3 is built from 15 residues. The V segment lost 4 bases and the J segment 7 bases; nucleotides outside the gene matches: 7. CDR3 amino acids: CASSLFRDRNSPLHF. CDR3 sequence (DNA): TGTGCCAGCAGCCTCTTCCGGGACAGAAATTCACCCCTCCACTTT.

The chain recombines TRBV5-4 with TRBJ1-4; a weak D match, TRBD1 (5 bases). Germline CDR1 and CDR2: SGHNT and YYREEE (reference sequence). V gave up 3 bases and J gave up 2 bases, with 8 bases separating them. The CDR3 contains 14 residues. The CDR3 region has the DNA TGTGCCAGCAGCTCGGGACTCACTAATGAAAAACTGTTTTTT. Protein: CASSSGLTNEKLFF.

The rearrangement joins TRBV6-5 to TRBJ1-2; no clear D. V lost 5 bases and J lost 4, with 8 bases in between. Per germline, CDR1 MNHEY and CDR2 SVGAGI. This CDR3 is 12 amino acids long. DNA for the CDR3: TGTGCCAGCAGTCCAGCGGTCTATGGCTACACCTTC. Its translation is CASSPAVYGYTF.

CDR3 DNA sequence: TGTGCCTGGAGTGAAGGGACAGCCCTCCTCCAGCATTTT. Amino acids: CAWSEGTALLQHF. This rearrangement joins TRBV30 to TRBJ1-5; TRBD1 matches 7 bases. Trimming removed 1 base from V and 12 bases from J; junction bases left unmatched: 9. Germline V CDR1 and CDR2: GTSNPN, SVGIG (reference sequence). CDR3 length equals 13 residues.

The rearrangement links TRBV9 to TRBJ2-3; D gene unclear. The CDR3 has 15 amino acids. CDR1 and CDR2 (germline): SGDLS, YYNGEE. V lost 0 bases to trimming and J lost 2 bases, with 10 bases between them. CDR3 amino acids: CASSVGAEPTDTQYF. The DNA for the CDR3 is TGTGCCAGCAGCGTAGGGGCCGAACCCACAGATACGCAGTATTTT.

This chain links TRBV6-6 with TRBJ2-7; D remains ambiguous. CDR3 length: 11 residues. Germline CDR1 is MNHNY and CDR2 is SVGAGI (reference sequence). V lost 6 bases and J 3 bases, leaving 6 bases between the germline ends. The CDR3, as DNA: TGTGCCAGCAGCAGCGACTACGAGCAGTACTTC. Its translation is CASSSDYEQYF.

V gene TRBV10-3 combines with J gene TRBJ1-3; D is ambiguous. The CDR3 is made up of 13 amino acids. The V gene's germline CDR1 is ENHRY and CDR2 SYGVKD. Deletions cut 7 bases from V and 3 bases from J, with 10 bases between. CDR3 region: CAITLEGGNTIYF. Here the CDR3 DNA reads TGTGCCATCACCCTGGAGGGTGGAAACACCATATATTTT.

The chain is built from TRBV7-2 and TRBJ1-4, with D uncertain. The V gene lost 2 bases and the J gene lost 8 bases, with 21 bases spanning the gap. In germline, CDR1 is SGHTA, CDR2 FQGNSA. The length of the CDR3 is 17 residues. The CDR3 coding sequence is TGTGCCAGCAGCTTAACAAGCGGGAGCGCAGTATCCGAAAAACTGTTTTTT. Amino acids: CASSLTSGSAVSEKLFF.

The J gene is TRBJ1-2, the V gene TRBV7-9; the D is unclear. V lost 6 bases, J lost 4 bases, and 15 bases lay in between. Germline loops: CDR1 SEHNR, CDR2 FQNEAQ (reference sequence). This CDR3 spans 14 amino acids. DNA for the CDR3: TGTGCCAGCAGTGAGGAACCTAGTATCTATGGCTACACCTTC. Amino acid sequence: CASSEEPSIYGYTF.

The chain uses TRBV3-1 (or the pseudogene TRBV3-2) and TRBJ1-5; TRBD1 is a possible D gene (6 bases). Trimming removed 1 base from V and 11 bases from J, with 9 bases in between. This CDR3 has 12 amino acids. Per the germline V gene, CDR1 is LGHDT and CDR2 is YNNKEL (reference sequence). The CDR3 nucleotides are TGTGCCAGCAGCCAAGGGGGGGGCGCCCAGCATTTT. This translates into CASSQGGGAQHF.

This rearrangement joins TRBV6-5 to TRBJ1-6; the D gene is possibly TRBD1 (6 bases). CDR3 size: 15 residues. CDR1 and CDR2 from the germline V gene are MNHEY and SVGAGI. Trimming shortened V by 6 bases and J by 10 bases, and 19 bases separated the two germline ends. In nucleotides, the CDR3 is TGTGCCAGCAGCGATACCCCCAGGGGAGGGTCACCCCTCCACTTT. It specifies CASSDTPRGGSPLHF.